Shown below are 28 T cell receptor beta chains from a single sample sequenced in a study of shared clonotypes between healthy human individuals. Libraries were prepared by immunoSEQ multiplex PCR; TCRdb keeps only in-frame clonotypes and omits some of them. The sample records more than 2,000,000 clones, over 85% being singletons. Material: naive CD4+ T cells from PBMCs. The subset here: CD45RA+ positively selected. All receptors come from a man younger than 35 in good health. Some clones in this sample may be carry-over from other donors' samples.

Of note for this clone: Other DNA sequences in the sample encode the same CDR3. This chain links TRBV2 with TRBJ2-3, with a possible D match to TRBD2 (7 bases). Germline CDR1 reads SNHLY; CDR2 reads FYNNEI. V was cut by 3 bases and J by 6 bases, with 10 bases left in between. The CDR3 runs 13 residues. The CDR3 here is CASSDGGADTQYF. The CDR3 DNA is TGTGCCAGCAGTGATGGGGGGGCCGATACGCAGTATTTT.

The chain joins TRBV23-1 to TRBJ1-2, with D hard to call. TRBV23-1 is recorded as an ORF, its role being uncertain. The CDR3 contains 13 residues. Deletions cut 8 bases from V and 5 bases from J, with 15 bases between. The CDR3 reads CASPDSKRYGYTF. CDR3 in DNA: TGCGCCAGCCCGGACTCCAAACGGTATGGCTACACCTTC.

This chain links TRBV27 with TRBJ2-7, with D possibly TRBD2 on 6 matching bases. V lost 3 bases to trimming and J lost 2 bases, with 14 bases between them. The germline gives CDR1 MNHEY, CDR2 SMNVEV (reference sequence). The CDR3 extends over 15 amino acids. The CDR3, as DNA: TGTGCCAGCAGTTTCCGCGGGGTAGGGGCCTACGAGCAGTACTTC. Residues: CASSFRGVGAYEQYF.

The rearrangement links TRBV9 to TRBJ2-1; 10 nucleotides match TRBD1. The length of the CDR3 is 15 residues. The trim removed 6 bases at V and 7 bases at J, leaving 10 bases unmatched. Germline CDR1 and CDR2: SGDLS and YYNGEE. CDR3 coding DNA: TGTGCCAGCACCCCTACAATGGACAGGGGGAATGAGCAGTTCTTC. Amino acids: CASTPTMDRGNEQFF.

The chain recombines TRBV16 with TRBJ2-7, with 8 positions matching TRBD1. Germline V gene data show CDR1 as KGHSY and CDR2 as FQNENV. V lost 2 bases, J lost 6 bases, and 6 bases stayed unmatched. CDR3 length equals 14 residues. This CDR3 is CASSQMAGQAEQYF. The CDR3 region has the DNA TGTGCCAGCAGCCAAATGGCGGGACAGGCCGAGCAGTACTTC.

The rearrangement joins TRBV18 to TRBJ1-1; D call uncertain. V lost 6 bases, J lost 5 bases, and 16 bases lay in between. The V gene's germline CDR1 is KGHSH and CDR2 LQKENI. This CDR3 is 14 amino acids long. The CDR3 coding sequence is TGTGCCAGCTCGCCAGGTTTGGGGAGGACTGAAGCTTTCTTT. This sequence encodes CASSPGLGRTEAFF.

The CDR3 region has the DNA TGTGCCAGCAGTTTTATCCAGGGGCGATTTGGCTACACCTTC. Translation: CASSFIQGRFGYTF. The chain uses TRBV28 and TRBJ1-2; D may be TRBD1 (6 bases). The CDR3 contains 14 residues. Per germline, CDR1 MDHEN and CDR2 SYDVKM. Trimming cost V 3 bases and J 7 bases, with 15 bases left between them.

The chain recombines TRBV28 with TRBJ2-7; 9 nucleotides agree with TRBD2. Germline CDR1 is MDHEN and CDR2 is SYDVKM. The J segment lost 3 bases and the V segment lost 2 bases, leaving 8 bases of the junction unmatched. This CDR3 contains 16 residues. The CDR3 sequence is CASSLITGLANYEQYF. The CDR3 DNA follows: TGTGCCAGCAGTTTAATCACGGGACTAGCTAACTACGAGCAGTACTTC. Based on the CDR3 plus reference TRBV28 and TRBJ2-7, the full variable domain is DVKVTQSSRYLVKRTGEKVFLECVQDMDHENMFWYRQDPGLGLRLIYFSYDVKMKEKGDIPEGYSVSREKKERFSLILESASTNQTSMYLCASSLITGLANYEQYFGPGTRLTVT.

CDR3 residues: CASSQGSWGPNTEAFF. CDR3 nucleotide sequence: TGTGCCAGCAGCCAAGGGTCTTGGGGGCCGAACACTGAAGCTTTCTTT. This chain uses TRBV4-2 with TRBJ1-1; D perhaps matches TRBD1 (6 bases). The V and J ends lost 1 base and 1 base respectively, with 13 bases between them. Germline V CDR1 and CDR2: LGHNA, YNFKEQ. The CDR3 is made up of 16 amino acids.

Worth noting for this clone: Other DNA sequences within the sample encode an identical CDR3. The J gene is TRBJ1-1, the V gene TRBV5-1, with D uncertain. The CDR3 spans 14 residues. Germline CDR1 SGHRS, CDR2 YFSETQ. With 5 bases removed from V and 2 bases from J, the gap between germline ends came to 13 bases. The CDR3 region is CASSPGTGNTEAFF. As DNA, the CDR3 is TGCGCCAGCAGTCCGGGAACGGGAAACACTGAAGCTTTCTTT.

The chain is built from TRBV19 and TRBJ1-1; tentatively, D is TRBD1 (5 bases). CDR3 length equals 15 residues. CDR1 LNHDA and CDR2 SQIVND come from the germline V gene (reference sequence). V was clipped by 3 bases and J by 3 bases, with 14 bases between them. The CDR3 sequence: CASSMRRPGYTEAFF. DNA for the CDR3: TGTGCCAGTAGTATGAGGCGGCCAGGGTACACTGAAGCTTTCTTT.

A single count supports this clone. The CDR3: CASSIAGRGPSEYGYTF. As DNA, the CDR3 is TGTGCCAGTAGTATAGCGGGCAGGGGACCTTCCGAATATGGCTACACCTTC. This chain uses TRBV19 with TRBJ1-2, with D perhaps matching TRBD1 (6 bases). The CDR3 totals 17 residues. Germline V CDR1 and CDR2: LNHDA, SQIVND (reference sequence). Between the trimmed V and J ends, which lost 1 base and 5 bases, there was a span of 20 bases.

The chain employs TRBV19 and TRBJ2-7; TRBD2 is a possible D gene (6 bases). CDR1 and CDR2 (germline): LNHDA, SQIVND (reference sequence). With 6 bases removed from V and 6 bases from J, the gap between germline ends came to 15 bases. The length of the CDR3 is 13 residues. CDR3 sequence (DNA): TGTGCCAGTAGCACGGGGCGGGGTCTCGAGCAGTACTTC. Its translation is CASSTGRGLEQYF.

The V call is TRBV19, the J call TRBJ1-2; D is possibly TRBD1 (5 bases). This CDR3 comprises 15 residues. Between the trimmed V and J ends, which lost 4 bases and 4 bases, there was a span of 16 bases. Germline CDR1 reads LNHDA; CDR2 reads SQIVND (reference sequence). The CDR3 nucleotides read TGTGCCAGTAGTAGGGACGCAGGTCGCGTCTATGGCTACACCTTC. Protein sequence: CASSRDAGRVYGYTF.

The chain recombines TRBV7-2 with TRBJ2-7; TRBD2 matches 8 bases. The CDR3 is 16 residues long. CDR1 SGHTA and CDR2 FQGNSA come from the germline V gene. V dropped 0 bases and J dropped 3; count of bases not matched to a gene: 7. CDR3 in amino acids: CASSLALAGPSYEQYF. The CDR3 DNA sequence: TGTGCCAGCAGCTTAGCGTTAGCGGGGCCCAGCTACGAGCAGTACTTC.

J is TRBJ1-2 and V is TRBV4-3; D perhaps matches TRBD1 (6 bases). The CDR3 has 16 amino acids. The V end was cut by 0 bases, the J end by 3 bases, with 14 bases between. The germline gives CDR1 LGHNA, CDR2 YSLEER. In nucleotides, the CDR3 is TGCGCCAGCAGCCAAGAGTTGTCTGGACAGTACTATGGCTACACCTTC. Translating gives CASSQELSGQYYGYTF.

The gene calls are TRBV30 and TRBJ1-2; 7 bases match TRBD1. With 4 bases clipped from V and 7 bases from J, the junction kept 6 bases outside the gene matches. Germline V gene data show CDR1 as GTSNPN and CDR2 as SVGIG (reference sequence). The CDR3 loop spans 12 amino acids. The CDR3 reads CAWMIQGFGYTF. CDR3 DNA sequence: TGTGCCTGGATGATACAGGGGTTTGGCTACACCTTC.

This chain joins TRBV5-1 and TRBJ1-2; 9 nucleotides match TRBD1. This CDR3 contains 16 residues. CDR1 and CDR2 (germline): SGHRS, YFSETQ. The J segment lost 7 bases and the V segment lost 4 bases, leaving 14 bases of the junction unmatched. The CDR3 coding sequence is TGCGCCAGCAGCCCGGCCGTCTGGGACAGGGCCCTTGGCTACACCTTC. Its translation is CASSPAVWDRALGYTF.

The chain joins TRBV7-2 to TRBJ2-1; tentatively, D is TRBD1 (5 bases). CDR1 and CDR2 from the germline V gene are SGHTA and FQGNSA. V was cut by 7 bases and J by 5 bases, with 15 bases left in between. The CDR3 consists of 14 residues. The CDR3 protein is CASKPNWGHNEQFF. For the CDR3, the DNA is TGTGCCAGCAAACCGAACTGGGGCCACAATGAGCAGTTCTTC.

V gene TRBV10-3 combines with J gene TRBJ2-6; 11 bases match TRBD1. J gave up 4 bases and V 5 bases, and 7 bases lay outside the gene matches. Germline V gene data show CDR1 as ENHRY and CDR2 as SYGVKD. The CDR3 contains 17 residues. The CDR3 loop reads CAISSDRGRQGANVLTF. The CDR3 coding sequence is TGTGCCATCAGTTCGGACAGGGGGCGTCAGGGGGCCAACGTCCTGACTTTC.

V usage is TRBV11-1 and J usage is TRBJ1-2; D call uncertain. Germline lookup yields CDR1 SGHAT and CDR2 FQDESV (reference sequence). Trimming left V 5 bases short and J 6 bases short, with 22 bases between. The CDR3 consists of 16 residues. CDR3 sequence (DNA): TGTGCCAGCAGCCTAGGACCGGCCCTGGGTGAGGATGGCTACACCTTC. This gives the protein CASSLGPALGEDGYTF. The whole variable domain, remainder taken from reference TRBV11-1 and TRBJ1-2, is EAEVAQSPRYKITEKSQAVAFWCDPISGHATLYWYRQILGQGPELLVQFQDESVVDDSQLPKDRFSAERLKGVDSTLKIQPAELGDSAMYLCASSLGPALGEDGYTFGSGTRLTVV.

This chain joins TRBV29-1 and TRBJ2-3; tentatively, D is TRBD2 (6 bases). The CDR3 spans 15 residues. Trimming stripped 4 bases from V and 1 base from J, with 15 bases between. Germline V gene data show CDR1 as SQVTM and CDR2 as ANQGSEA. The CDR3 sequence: CSVGSAASGTDTQYF. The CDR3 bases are TGCAGCGTTGGGTCCGCGGCTAGCGGCACAGATACGCAGTATTTT.

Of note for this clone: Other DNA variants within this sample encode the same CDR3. CDR3 protein: CASSIDRVRGNTIYF. The CDR3 coding sequence is TGTGCCAGTAGTATCGACAGGGTGCGCGGAAACACCATATATTTT. This chain uses TRBV19 with TRBJ1-3, with 7 bases matching TRBD1. Germline lookup yields CDR1 LNHDA and CDR2 SQIVND (reference sequence). The CDR3 has 15 residues. V lost 3 bases to trimming and J lost 4 bases; unmatched junction nucleotides: 6.

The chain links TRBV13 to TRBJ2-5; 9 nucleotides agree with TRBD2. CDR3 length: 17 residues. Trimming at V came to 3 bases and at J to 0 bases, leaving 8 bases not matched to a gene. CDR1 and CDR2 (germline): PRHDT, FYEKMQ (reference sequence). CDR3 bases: TGTGCCAGCAGCTTCCGCCGACTAGCGGCTAACCAAGAGACCCAGTACTTC. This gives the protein CASSFRRLAANQETQYF.

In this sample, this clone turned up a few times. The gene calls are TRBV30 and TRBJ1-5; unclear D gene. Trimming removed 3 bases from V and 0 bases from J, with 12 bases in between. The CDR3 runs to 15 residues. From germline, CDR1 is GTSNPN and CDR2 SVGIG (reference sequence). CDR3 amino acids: CAWSVGAHSNQPQHF. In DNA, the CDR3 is TGTGCCTGGAGCGTCGGAGCCCATAGCAATCAGCCCCAGCATTTT.

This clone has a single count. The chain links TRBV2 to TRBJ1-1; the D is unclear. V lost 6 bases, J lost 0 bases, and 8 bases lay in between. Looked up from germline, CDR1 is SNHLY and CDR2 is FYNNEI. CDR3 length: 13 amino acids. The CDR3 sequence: CASRVELNTEAFF. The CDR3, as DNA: TGTGCCAGCAGGGTGGAGTTGAACACTGAAGCTTTCTTT. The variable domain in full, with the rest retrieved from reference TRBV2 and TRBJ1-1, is EPEVTQTPSHQVTQMGQEVILRCVPISNHLYFYWYRQILGQKVEFLVSFYNNEISEKSEIFDDQFSVERPDGSNFTLKIRSTKLEDSAMYFCASRVELNTEAFFGQGTRLTVV.

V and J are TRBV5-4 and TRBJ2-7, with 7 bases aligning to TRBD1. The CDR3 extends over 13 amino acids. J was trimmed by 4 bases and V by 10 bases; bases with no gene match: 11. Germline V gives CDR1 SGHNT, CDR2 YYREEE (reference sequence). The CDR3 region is CAAAPGTEYEQYF. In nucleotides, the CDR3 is TGTGCCGCGGCCCCGGGGACAGAGTACGAGCAGTACTTC.

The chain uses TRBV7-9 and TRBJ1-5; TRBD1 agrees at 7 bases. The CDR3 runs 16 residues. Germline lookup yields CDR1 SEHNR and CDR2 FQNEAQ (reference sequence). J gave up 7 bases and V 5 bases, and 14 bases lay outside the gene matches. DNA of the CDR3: TGTGCCAGCAGCCTTGTGGGCCAGGGGGATGGGCAGCCCCAGCATTTT. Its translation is CASSLVGQGDGQPQHF.